The T cell receptor (beta chain) under discussion was sequenced for a study of cytotoxic CD8 clonotypes in ibrutinib-treated CLL. Study overall: After a median around eleven months on treatment (6 to 36), response samples were drawn.

The CDR3 runs to 14 residues. Germline V CDR1 and CDR2: MGHDK, SYGVNS. Between the trimmed V and J ends, which lost 1 base and 7 bases, there was a span of 14 bases. Only in-frame clones appear in the TCRdb table, and some are missing; sequencing was by immunoSEQ multiplex PCR. The sample consists of fewer than 100,000 clones, about 86% of them appearing once. This clonotype was obtained from a human donor with chronic lymphocytic leukemia. The sample here was PBMCs, taken before ibrutinib treatment. The chain has TRBV25-1 and TRBJ2-7, with D perhaps TRBD2 (7 bases). The CDR3 nucleotides are TGTGCCAGCAGTGAATTCGGGGGGCCGGGGGAGCAGTACTTC. It codes for CASSEFGGPGEQYF.